The entry below describes one T cell receptor beta chain. The antigen is undetermined. Researchers made TCR cDNA using 5'RACE template switching, and this step added a universal primer site and UMIs. MiXCR was run by TCRdb on the 5' RACE reads, yielding one entry per CDR3 protein. This table has approximately 580,000 distinct CDR3 sequences, about a sixth appearing once. V lost 5 bases, J lost 0 bases, and 10 bases lay in between. The length of the CDR3 is 14 residues. These data are taken from a study of T cells after yellow fever vaccination. Study-wide findings and caveats: Although the secondary response was weaker, it peaked faster, at day 5 versus 15. At under 97% for CD4 and 70% to 90% for CD8, most primary-vaccination clones showed up again after the booster. Repertoires obtained by FACS sorting could include abundant clonotypes that entered as contaminants from the bulk population.

Sequencing used PBMCs, obtained 5 to 6 days after the first yellow fever vaccination. This receptor was identified in a young man who received the YFV17D yellow fever vaccine. The genes are TRBV12-3 or TRBV12-4 and TRBJ1-1; no definite D call. The CDR3 bases are TGTGCCAGCAGTGACGGCCACCTGAACACTGAAGCTTTCTTT. Encoded protein: CASSDGHLNTEAFF.